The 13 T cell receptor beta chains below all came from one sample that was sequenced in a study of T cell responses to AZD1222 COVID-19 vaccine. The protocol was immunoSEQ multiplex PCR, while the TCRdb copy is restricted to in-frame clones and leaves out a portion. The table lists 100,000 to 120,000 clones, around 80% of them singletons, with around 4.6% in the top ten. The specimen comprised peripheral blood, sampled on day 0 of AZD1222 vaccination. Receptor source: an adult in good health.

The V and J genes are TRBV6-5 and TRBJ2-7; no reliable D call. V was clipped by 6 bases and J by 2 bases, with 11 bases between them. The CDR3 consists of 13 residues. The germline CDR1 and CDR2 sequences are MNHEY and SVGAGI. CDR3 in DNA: TGTGCCAGCAGCCTCGGGCTCACCTACGAGCAGTACTTC. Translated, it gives CASSLGLTYEQYF.

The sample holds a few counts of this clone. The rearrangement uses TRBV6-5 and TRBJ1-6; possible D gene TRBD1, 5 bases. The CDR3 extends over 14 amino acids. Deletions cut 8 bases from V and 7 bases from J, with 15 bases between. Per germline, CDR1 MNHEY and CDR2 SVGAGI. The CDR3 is CASGPRGGNSPLHF. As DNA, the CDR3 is TGTGCCAGCGGCCCCCGGGGGGGAAATTCACCCCTCCACTTT.

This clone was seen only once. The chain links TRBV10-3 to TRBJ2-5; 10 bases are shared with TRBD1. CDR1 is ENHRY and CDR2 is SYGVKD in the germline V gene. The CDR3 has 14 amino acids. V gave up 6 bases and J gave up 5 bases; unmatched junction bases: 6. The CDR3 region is CAIRGQGSGETQYF. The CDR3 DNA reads TGTGCCATCAGGGGACAGGGGAGTGGGGAGACCCAGTACTTC.

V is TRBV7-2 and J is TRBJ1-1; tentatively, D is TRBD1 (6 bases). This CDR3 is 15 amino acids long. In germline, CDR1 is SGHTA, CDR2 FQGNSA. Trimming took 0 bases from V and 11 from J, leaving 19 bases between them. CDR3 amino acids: CASSLAYPRGGGAFF. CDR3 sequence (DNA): TGTGCCAGCAGCTTAGCGTATCCTAGGGGAGGGGGGGCTTTCTTT. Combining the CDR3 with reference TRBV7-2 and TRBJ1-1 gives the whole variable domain GAGVSQSPSNKVTEKGKDVELRCDPISGHTALYWYRQSLGQGLEFLIYFQGNSAPDKSGLPSDRFSAERTGGSVSTLTIQRTQQEDSAVYLCASSLAYPRGGGAFFGQGTRLTVV.

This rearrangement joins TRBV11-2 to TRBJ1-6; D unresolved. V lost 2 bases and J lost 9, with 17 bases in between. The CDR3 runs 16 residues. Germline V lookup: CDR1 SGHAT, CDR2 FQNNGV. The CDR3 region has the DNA TGTGCCAGCAGCTTATCGACCGCTTCAGGAGCTTCACCCCTCCACTTT. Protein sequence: CASSLSTASGASPLHF.

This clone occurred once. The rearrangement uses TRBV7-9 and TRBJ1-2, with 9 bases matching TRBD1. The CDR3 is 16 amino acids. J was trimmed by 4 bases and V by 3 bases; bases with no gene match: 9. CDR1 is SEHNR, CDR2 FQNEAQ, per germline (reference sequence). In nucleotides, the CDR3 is TGTGCCAGCAGCTTGGACGGGACAGGGAATCGCTATGGCTACACCTTC. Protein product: CASSLDGTGNRYGYTF.

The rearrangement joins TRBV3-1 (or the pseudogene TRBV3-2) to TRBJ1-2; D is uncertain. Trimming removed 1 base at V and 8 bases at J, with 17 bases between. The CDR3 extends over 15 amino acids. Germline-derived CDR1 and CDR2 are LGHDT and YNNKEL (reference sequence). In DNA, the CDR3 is TGTGCCAGCAGCCAAGGATCGAGGGAGAGGTTGGGCTACACCTTC. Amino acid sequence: CASSQGSRERLGYTF.

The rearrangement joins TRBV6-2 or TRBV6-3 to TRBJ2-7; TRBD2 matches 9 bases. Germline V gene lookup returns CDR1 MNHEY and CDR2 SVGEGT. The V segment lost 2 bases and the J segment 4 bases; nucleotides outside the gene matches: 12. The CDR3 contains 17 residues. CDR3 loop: CASSYRVAGAIGYEQYF. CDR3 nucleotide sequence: TGTGCCAGCAGTTACCGGGTAGCGGGAGCGATCGGATACGAGCAGTACTTC.

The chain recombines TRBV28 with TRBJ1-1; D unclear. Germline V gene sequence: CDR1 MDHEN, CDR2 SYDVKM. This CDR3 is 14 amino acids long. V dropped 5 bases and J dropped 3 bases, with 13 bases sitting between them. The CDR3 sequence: CASSLPGVYTEAFF. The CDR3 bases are TGTGCCAGCAGTCTCCCCGGGGTGTACACTGAAGCTTTCTTT.

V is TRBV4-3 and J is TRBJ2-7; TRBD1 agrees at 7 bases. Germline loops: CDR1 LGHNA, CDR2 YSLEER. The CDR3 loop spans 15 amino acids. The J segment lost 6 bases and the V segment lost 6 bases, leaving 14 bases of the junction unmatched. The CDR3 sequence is CASSLRTGASSEQYF. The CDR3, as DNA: TGCGCCAGCAGTCTCAGAACAGGGGCATCTTCCGAGCAGTACTTC.

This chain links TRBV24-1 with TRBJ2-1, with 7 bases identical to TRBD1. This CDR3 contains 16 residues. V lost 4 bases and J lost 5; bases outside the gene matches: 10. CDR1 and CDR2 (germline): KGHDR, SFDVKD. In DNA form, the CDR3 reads TGTGCCACCAGTGACTTAACAGGGGAAAGGGACAATGAGCAGTTCTTC. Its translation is CATSDLTGERDNEQFF.

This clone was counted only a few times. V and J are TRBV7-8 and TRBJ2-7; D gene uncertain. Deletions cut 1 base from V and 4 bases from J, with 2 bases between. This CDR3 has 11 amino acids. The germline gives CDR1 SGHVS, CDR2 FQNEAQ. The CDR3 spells CASSLEYEQYF. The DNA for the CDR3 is TGTGCCAGCAGCTTAGAATACGAGCAGTACTTC.

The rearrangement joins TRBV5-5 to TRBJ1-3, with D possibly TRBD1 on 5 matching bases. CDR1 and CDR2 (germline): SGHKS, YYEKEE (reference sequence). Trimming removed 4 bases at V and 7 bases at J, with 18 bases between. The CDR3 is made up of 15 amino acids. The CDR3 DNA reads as TGTGCCAGCAGCGAGTTTTTGGCAGGGTGGAACACCATATATTTT. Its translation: CASSEFLAGWNTIYF.